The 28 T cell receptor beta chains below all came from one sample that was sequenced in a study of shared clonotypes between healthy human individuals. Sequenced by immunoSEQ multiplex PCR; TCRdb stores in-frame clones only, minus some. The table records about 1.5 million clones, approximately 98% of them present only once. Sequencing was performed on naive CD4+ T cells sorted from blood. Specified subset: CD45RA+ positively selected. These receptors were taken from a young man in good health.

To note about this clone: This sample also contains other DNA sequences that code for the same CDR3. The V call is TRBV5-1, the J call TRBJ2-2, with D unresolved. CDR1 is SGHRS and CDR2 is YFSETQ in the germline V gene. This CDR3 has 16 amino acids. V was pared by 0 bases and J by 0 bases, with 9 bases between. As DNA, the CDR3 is TGCGCCAGCAGCTTGGCTGCAGCGACGAACACCGGGGAGCTGTTTTTT. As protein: CASSLAAATNTGELFF.

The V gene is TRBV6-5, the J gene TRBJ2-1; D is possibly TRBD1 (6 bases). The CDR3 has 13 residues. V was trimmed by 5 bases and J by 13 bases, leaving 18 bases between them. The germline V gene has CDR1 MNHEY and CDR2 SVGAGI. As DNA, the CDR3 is TGTGCCAGCAGTAATGACAGGAGACCCCGTCAGTTCTTC. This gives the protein CASSNDRRPRQFF.

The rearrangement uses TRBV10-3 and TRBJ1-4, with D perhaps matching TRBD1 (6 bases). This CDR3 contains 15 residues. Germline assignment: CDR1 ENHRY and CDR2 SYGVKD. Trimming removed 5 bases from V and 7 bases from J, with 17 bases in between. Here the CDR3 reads CAISPEGGRGEKLFF. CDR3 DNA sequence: TGTGCCATCAGTCCCGAGGGGGGGAGAGGTGAAAAACTGTTTTTT.

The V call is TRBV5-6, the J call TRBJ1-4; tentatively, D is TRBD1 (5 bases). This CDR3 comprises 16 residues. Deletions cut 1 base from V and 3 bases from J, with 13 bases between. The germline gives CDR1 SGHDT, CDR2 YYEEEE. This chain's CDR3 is CASSLMSGDSNEKLFF. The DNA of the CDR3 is TGTGCCAGCAGCTTGATGTCGGGGGACTCTAATGAAAAACTGTTTTTT.

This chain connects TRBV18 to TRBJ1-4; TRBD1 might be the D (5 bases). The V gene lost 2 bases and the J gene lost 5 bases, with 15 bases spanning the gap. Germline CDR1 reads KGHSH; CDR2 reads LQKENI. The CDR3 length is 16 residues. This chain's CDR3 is CASSPFGGSTNEKLFF. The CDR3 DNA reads TGTGCCAGCTCACCATTCGGGGGGTCTACGAATGAAAAACTGTTTTTT.

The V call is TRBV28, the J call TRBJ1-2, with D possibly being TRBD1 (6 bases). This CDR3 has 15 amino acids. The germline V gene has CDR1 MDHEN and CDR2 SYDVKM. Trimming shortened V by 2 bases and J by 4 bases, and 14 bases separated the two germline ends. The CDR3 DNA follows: TGTGCCAGCAGTTTAGTCCCCGGGGGCGCCTATGGCTACACCTTC. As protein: CASSLVPGGAYGYTF.

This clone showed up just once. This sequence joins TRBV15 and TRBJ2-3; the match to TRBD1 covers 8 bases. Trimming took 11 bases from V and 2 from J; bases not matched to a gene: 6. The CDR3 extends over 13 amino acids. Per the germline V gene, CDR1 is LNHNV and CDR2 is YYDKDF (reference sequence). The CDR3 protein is CASGDRFTDTQYF. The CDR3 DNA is TGTGCCTCCGGGGACAGGTTCACAGATACGCAGTATTTT.

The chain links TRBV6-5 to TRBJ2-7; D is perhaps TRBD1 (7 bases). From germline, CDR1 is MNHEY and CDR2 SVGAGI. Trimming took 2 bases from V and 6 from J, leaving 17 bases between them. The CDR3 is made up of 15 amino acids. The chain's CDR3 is CASSYQRRGDSEQYF. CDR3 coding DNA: TGTGCCAGCAGTTACCAGCGCAGGGGGGATTCCGAGCAGTACTTC.

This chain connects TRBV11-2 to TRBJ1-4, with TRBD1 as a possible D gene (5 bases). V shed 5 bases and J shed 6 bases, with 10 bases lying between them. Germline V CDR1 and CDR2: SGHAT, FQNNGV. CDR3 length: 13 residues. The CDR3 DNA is TGTGCCAGCAGCCCGGGGCCGCATGAAAAACTGTTTTTT. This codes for CASSPGPHEKLFF.

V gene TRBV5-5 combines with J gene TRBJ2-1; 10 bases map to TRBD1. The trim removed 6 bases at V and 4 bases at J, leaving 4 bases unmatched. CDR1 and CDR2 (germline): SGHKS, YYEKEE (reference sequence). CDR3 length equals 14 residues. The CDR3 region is CASISGQGYNEQFF. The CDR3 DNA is TGTGCCAGCATCTCGGGACAGGGGTACAATGAGCAGTTCTTC.

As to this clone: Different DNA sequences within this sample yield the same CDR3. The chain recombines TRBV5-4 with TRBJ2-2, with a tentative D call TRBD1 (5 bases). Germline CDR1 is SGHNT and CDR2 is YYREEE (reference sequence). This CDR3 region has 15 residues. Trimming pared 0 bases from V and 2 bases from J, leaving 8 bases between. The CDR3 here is CASSLGTGNTGELFF. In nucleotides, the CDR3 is TGTGCCAGCAGCTTGGGTACAGGTAACACCGGGGAGCTGTTTTTT.

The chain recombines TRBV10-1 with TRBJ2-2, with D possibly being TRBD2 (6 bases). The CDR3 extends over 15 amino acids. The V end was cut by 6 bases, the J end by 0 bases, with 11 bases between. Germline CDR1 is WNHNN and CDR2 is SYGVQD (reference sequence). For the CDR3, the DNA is TGCGCCAGCAGCTTTGGAGGGGCGAACACCGGGGAGCTGTTTTTT. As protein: CASSFGGANTGELFF.

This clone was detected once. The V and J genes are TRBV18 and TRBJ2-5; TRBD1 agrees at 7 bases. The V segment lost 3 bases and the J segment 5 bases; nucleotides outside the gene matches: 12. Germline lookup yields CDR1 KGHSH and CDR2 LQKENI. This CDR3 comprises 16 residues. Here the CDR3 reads CASSPSLQGKEETQYF. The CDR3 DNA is TGTGCCAGCTCACCCAGTCTACAGGGGAAGGAGGAGACCCAGTACTTC. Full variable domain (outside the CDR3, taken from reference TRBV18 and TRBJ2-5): NAGVMQNPRHLVRRRGQEARLRCSPMKGHSHVYWYRQLPEEGLKFMVYLQKENIIDESGMPKERFSAEFPKEGPSILRIQQVVRGDSAAYFCASSPSLQGKEETQYFGPGTRLLVL.

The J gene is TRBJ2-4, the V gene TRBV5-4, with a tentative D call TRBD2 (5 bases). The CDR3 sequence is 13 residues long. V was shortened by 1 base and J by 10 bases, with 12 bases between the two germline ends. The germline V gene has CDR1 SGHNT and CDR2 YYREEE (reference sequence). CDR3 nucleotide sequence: TGTGCCAGCAGCTTGTGGGGATCGGGAATTCAGTACTTC. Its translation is CASSLWGSGIQYF.

As DNA, the CDR3 is TGTGCCAGCAGCTCGAGACAGGGGGTAAATGAAAAACTGTTTTTT. As protein: CASSSRQGVNEKLFF. This rearrangement joins TRBV11-2 to TRBJ1-4; 9 bases fit TRBD1. Germline trimming cut 4 bases from V and 5 bases from J; bases unmatched to any gene: 5. The CDR3 covers 15 residues. The germline gives CDR1 SGHAT, CDR2 FQNNGV.

The CDR3 protein is CASSLLGDRRDTQYF. The CDR3, as DNA: TGTGCCAGCAGCTTACTGGGGGATAGGAGGGATACGCAGTATTTT. The chain is built from TRBV6-5 and TRBJ2-3; D tentatively fits TRBD1 or TRBD2 (5 bases each). Trimming pared 6 bases from V and 6 bases from J, leaving 19 bases between. The CDR3 is made up of 15 amino acids. From germline, CDR1 is MNHEY and CDR2 SVGAGI.

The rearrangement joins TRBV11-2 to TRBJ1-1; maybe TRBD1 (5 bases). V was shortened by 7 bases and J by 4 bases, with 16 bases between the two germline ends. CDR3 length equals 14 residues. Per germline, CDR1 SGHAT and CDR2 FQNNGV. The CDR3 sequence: CASTRSGGSTEAFF. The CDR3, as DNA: TGTGCCAGCACCCGATCCGGGGGAAGCACTGAAGCTTTCTTT.

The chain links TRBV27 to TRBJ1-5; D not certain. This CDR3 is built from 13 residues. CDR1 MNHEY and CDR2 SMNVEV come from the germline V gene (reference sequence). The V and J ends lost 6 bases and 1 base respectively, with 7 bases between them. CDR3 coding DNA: TGTGCCAGCAGGCTGGGAAGCAATCAGCCCCAGCATTTT. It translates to CASRLGSNQPQHF.

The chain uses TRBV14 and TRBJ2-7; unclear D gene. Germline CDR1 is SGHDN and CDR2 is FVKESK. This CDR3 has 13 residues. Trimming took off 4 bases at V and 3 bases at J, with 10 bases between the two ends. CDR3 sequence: CASSPLGDYEQYF. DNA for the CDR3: TGTGCCAGCAGCCCCTTAGGCGACTACGAGCAGTACTTC.

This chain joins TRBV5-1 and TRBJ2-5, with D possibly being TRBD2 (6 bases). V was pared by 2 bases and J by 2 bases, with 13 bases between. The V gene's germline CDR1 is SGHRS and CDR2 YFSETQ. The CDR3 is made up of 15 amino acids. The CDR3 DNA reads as TGCGCCAGCAGCTTTTTCACGGGAGATCAAGAGACCCAGTACTTC. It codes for CASSFFTGDQETQYF.

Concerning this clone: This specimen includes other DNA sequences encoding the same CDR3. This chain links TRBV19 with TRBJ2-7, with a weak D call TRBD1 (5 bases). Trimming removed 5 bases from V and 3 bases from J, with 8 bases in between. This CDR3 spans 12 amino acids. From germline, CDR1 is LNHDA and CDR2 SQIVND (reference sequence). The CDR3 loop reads CASSAQGYEQYF. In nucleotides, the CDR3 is TGTGCCAGTAGTGCTCAGGGCTACGAGCAGTACTTC.

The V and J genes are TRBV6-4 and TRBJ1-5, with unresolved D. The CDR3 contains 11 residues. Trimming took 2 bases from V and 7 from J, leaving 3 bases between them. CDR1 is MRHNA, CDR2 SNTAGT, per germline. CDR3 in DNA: TGTGCCAGCAGTGACCCACAGCCCCAGCATTTT. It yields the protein CASSDPQPQHF.

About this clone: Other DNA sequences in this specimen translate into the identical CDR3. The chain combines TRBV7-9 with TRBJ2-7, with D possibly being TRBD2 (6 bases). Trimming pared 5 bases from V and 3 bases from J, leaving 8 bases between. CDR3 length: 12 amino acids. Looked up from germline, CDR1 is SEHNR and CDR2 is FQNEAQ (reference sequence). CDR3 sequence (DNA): TGTGCCAGCAGCCAGACTAGCTACGAGCAGTACTTC. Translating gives CASSQTSYEQYF.

CDR3 amino acids: CASSLMAASTDTQYF. The CDR3, as DNA: TGTGCCAGCAGCCTAATGGCGGCTAGCACAGATACGCAGTATTTT. The V call is TRBV7-3, the J call TRBJ2-3, with no clear D. This CDR3 contains 15 residues. V gave up 5 bases and J gave up 0 bases, with 12 bases separating them. Looked up from germline, CDR1 is SGHTA and CDR2 is FQGTGA.

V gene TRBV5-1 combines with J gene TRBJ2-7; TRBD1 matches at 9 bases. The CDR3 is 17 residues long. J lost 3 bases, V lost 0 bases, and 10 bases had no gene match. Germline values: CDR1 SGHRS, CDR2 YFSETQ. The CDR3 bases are TGCGCCAGCAGCTTGGAGCCCTGGACAGGGGACTACTACGAGCAGTACTTC. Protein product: CASSLEPWTGDYYEQYF.

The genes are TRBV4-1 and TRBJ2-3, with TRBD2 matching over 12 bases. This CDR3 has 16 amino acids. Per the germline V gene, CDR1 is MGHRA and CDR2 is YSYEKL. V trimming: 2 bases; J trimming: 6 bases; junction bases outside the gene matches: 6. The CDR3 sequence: CASSQLGLAGRDTQYF. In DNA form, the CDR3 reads TGCGCCAGCAGCCAATTGGGACTAGCGGGTCGGGATACGCAGTATTTT.

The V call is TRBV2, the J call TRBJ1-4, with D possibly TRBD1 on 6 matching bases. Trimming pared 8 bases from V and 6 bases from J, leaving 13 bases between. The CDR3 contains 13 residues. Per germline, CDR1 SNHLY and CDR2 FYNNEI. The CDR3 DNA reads TGTGCCAGCTTCCGGGACACTTATGAAAAACTGTTTTTT. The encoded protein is CASFRDTYEKLFF.

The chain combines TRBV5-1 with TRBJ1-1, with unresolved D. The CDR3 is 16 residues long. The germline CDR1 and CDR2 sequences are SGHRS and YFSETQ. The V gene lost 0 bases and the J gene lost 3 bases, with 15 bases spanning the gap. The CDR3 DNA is TGCGCCAGCAGCTTGGCACACCCGCAAGCTGACACTGAAGCTTTCTTT. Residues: CASSLAHPQADTEAFF.